These 26 T cell receptor beta chains share one sample of origin, sequenced in a study of blood T cell repertoires in COVID-19. The method was immunoSEQ multiplex PCR; TCRdb's version includes in-frame clones alone and lacks a portion of them. The sample shows around 250,000 clones, 90% of them seen only once. Material: peripheral blood. These receptor sequences come from a woman aged 55-69 years with COVID-19, enrolled during active disease.

In this sample, this clone turned up a few times. The chain joins TRBV7-9 to TRBJ2-2; 8 bases match TRBD1. The CDR3 has 15 residues. CDR1 and CDR2 (germline): SEHNR, FQNEAQ (reference sequence). V shed 5 bases, J shed 4 bases, and the junction held 6 bases outside the gene matches. The CDR3 spells CASSRQGLGTGELFF. CDR3 bases: TGTGCCAGCAGCCGACAGGGGTTGGGCACCGGGGAGCTGTTTTTT.

The J gene is TRBJ1-4, the V gene TRBV6-5, with D possibly matching TRBD1 (6 bases). Germline V gives CDR1 MNHEY, CDR2 SVGAGI. Trimming pared 7 bases from V and 5 bases from J, leaving 14 bases between. The CDR3 contains 14 residues. For the CDR3, the DNA is TGTGCCAGCAATCGCCGGGGGGCGAATGAAAAACTGTTTTTT. Protein: CASNRRGANEKLFF.

The chain recombines TRBV7-8 with TRBJ1-3, with TRBD1 identical over 7 bases. The CDR3 is 18 residues long. V was clipped by 0 bases and J by 3 bases; unmatched bases: 11. Germline values: CDR1 SGHVS, CDR2 FQNEAQ. CDR3 sequence: CASSLAYGRQGVGNTIYF. CDR3 sequence (DNA): TGTGCCAGCAGCTTAGCGTATGGTCGTCAGGGGGTTGGAAACACCATATATTTT.

This clone has a handful of counts. The CDR3 sequence is CASSHDSQGDARGYTF. As DNA, the CDR3 is TGCGCCAGCAGCCACGACTCACAGGGGGATGCGCGGGGCTACACCTTC. The chain links TRBV5-1 to TRBJ1-2; 8 positions match TRBD1. Trimming took 4 bases from V and 8 from J; bases not matched to a gene: 16. The germline CDR1 and CDR2 sequences are SGHRS and YFSETQ. The CDR3 has 16 residues.

The chain employs TRBV30 and TRBJ2-1; 10 nucleotides match TRBD1. CDR3 length: 17 amino acids. Germline V gene data show CDR1 as GTSNPN and CDR2 as SVGIG (reference sequence). V shed 0 bases, J shed 9 bases, and the junction held 14 bases outside the gene matches. CDR3 in amino acids: CAWSVYRTGGVYGEQFF. CDR3 sequence (DNA): TGTGCCTGGAGTGTATACCGGACAGGGGGAGTATACGGTGAGCAGTTCTTC.

The chain uses TRBV7-9 and TRBJ1-1; D possibly corresponds to TRBD1 (6 bases). The CDR3 extends over 17 amino acids. Looked up from germline, CDR1 is SEHNR and CDR2 is FQNEAQ (reference sequence). Trimming took 3 bases from V and 0 from J, leaving 17 bases between them. The CDR3 DNA reads TGTGCCAGCAGCTTTCGACAGGTACCCTCCATGAACACTGAAGCTTTCTTT. Encoded protein: CASSFRQVPSMNTEAFF.

The CDR3 DNA reads TGCGCCAGCAGCTTGGCCCGGGGTAATGAAAAACTGTTTTTT. This codes for CASSLARGNEKLFF. V usage is TRBV5-1 and J usage is TRBJ1-4; D ambiguous. V was shortened by 0 bases and J by 4 bases, with 7 bases between the two germline ends. CDR3 size: 14 residues. The germline CDR1 and CDR2 sequences are SGHRS and YFSETQ.

The V and J genes are TRBV19 and TRBJ2-7; a possible D gene is TRBD2 (5 bases). In germline, CDR1 is LNHDA, CDR2 SQIVND (reference sequence). CDR3 length: 14 residues. Trimming removed 3 bases at V and 2 bases at J, with 11 bases between. For the CDR3, the DNA is TGTGCCAGTAGTATCGGAGGTCTAGCCTACGAGCAGTACTTC. Translated, it gives CASSIGGLAYEQYF.

The chain joins TRBV19 to TRBJ1-1; D unresolved. The CDR3 sequence is 16 residues long. Germline-derived CDR1 and CDR2 are LNHDA and SQIVND (reference sequence). V was clipped by 6 bases and J by 1 base, with 18 bases between them. The CDR3 DNA is TGTGCCAGTAGCCCCCGGCGAGGGTTGGGGAACACTGAAGCTTTCTTT. This codes for CASSPRRGLGNTEAFF.

The rearrangement links TRBV2 to TRBJ1-1; D perhaps matches TRBD1 (5 bases). Germline CDR1 and CDR2: SNHLY and FYNNEI. This CDR3 comprises 13 residues. Trimming stripped 9 bases from V and 3 bases from J, with 14 bases between. CDR3 protein: CARGTGGDTEAFF. As DNA, the CDR3 is TGTGCCAGAGGGACGGGGGGTGACACTGAAGCTTTCTTT.

The V gene is TRBV29-1, the J gene TRBJ2-1, with D perhaps TRBD2 (6 bases). Germline assignment: CDR1 SQVTM and CDR2 ANQGSEA. Between the trimmed V and J ends, which lost 4 bases and 6 bases, there was a span of 16 bases. The CDR3 is 14 residues long. CDR3 nucleotides: TGCAGCGTTGGCCCCGGATCGCGGGGCAATGAGCAGTTCTTC. Translating gives CSVGPGSRGNEQFF.

The genes are TRBV19 and TRBJ1-1; D might be TRBD1 (6 bases). Germline CDR1 reads LNHDA; CDR2 reads SQIVND (reference sequence). V lost 5 bases and J 5 bases, leaving 12 bases between the germline ends. This CDR3 comprises 13 residues. The CDR3 DNA is TGTGCCAGTAGTGTTAACAGGGATACTGAAGCTTTCTTT. Translating gives CASSVNRDTEAFF.

This sequence joins TRBV9 and TRBJ1-1; 7 nucleotides match TRBD1. The CDR3 runs 18 residues. V lost 3 bases, J lost 0 bases, and 14 bases stayed unmatched. The germline CDR1 and CDR2 sequences are SGDLS and YYNGEE. The CDR3 protein is CASSGTGATLRMNTEAFF. In DNA, the CDR3 is TGTGCCAGCAGCGGAACAGGGGCCACTCTACGAATGAACACTGAAGCTTTCTTT.

This clone was seen a single time. The rearrangement links TRBV9 to TRBJ1-4, with a tentative D call TRBD1 (5 bases). The CDR3 length is 16 residues. The germline V gene encodes CDR1 SGDLS and CDR2 YYNGEE. V lost 4 bases, J lost 4 bases, and 17 bases lay in between. CDR3 residues: CASSPLLHGGNEKLFF. Written as DNA, the CDR3 is TGTGCCAGCAGCCCCCTCTTACACGGGGGTAATGAAAAACTGTTTTTT. The variable domain in full, completed from reference TRBV9 and TRBJ1-4, reads DSGVTQTPKHLITATGQRVTLRCSPRSGDLSVYWYQQSLDQGLQFLIQYYNGEERAKGNILERFSAQQFPDLHSELNLSSLELGDSALYFCASSPLLHGGNEKLFFGSGTQLSVL.

The V gene is TRBV20-1, the J gene TRBJ2-3, with D possibly TRBD2 on 6 matching bases. Trimming left V 3 bases short and J 6 bases short, with 13 bases between. There are 13 residues in the CDR3. The V gene's germline CDR1 is DFQATT and CDR2 SNEGSKA (reference sequence). CDR3 DNA sequence: TGCAGTGCTAGTTTCGGGGCGGGGGATACGCAGTATTTT. Its translation: CSASFGAGDTQYF.

V gene TRBV7-2 combines with J gene TRBJ2-7, with TRBD2 matching over 7 bases. J lost 7 bases, V lost 0 bases, and 0 bases had no gene match. CDR1 and CDR2 from the germline V gene are SGHTA and FQGNSA. The CDR3 contains 12 residues. CDR3 sequence (DNA): TGTGCCAGCAGCTTAGCGCGGGGGGAGCAGTACTTC. Amino acid sequence: CASSLARGEQYF.

As DNA, the CDR3 is TGTGCCAGCAGCTTAGGGAGCCCGGGGGAGACCCAGTACTTC. It specifies CASSLGSPGETQYF. This rearrangement joins TRBV11-2 to TRBJ2-5, with a tentative D call TRBD2 (5 bases). The V end was cut by 1 base, the J end by 5 bases, with 11 bases between. There are 14 residues in the CDR3. The germline CDR1 and CDR2 sequences are SGHAT and FQNNGV. Combining the CDR3 with reference TRBV11-2 and TRBJ2-5 gives the whole variable domain EAGVAQSPRYKIIEKRQSVAFWCNPISGHATLYWYQQILGQGPKLLIQFQNNGVVDDSQLPKDRFSAERLKGVDSTLKIQPAKLEDSAVYLCASSLGSPGETQYFGPGTRLLVL.

The chain uses TRBV10-3 and TRBJ1-1; D uncertain. The germline V and J ends were trimmed by 2 bases and 1 base, with 11 bases remaining between them. The CDR3 has 15 amino acids. Germline CDR1 ENHRY, CDR2 SYGVKD. CDR3 amino acids: CAISEGGRGNTEAFF. The DNA for the CDR3 is TGTGCCATCAGTGAGGGAGGGCGGGGGAACACTGAAGCTTTCTTT.

V usage is TRBV5-1 and J usage is TRBJ1-1; possible D gene TRBD1, 5 bases. This CDR3 has 16 residues. V lost 7 bases and J lost 1, with 20 bases in between. Germline lookup yields CDR1 SGHRS and CDR2 YFSETQ. The CDR3 DNA reads TGCGCCAGCGCCAGGTCCTGGGACTCGGGGAACACTGAAGCTTTCTTT. It translates to CASARSWDSGNTEAFF.

The rearrangement uses TRBV10-3 and TRBJ2-1; TRBD2 matches 12 bases. The CDR3 loop spans 13 amino acids. The germline gives CDR1 ENHRY, CDR2 SYGVKD. Trimming took 10 bases from V and 8 from J; bases not matched to a gene: 6. The CDR3 DNA is TGTGCCACTACTAGCGGGGGGATCTATGAGCAGTTCTTC. It yields the protein CATTSGGIYEQFF.

This chain joins TRBV7-6 and TRBJ2-5, with 8 bases lining up with TRBD2. Germline V lookup: CDR1 SGHVS, CDR2 FNYEAQ. This CDR3 is 15 amino acids long. J gave up 4 bases and V 1 base, and 5 bases lay outside the gene matches. CDR3 in amino acids: CASSLGGTRLETQYF. The CDR3 DNA sequence: TGTGCCAGCAGCTTAGGCGGGACTAGGTTAGAGACCCAGTACTTC.

This sequence joins TRBV28 and TRBJ2-4, with a possible D match to TRBD1 (6 bases). In germline, CDR1 is MDHEN, CDR2 SYDVKM. The CDR3 contains 15 residues. Trimming pared 1 base from V and 6 bases from J, leaving 13 bases between. CDR3 loop: CASSLLGQGPNIQYF. CDR3 nucleotides: TGTGCCAGCAGTTTATTGGGCCAGGGGCCAAACATTCAGTACTTC. Drawing the rest from reference TRBV28 and TRBJ2-4, the complete variable domain is DVKVTQSSRYLVKRTGEKVFLECVQDMDHENMFWYRQDPGLGLRLIYFSYDVKMKEKGDIPEGYSVSREKKERFSLILESASTNQTSMYLCASSLLGQGPNIQYFGAGTRLSVL.

The chain employs TRBV2 and TRBJ1-2; D is ambiguous. Germline CDR1 SNHLY, CDR2 FYNNEI. V lost 8 bases and J 8 bases, leaving 18 bases between the germline ends. This CDR3 has 13 amino acids. CDR3 in amino acids: CASRQVTAGGYTF. The CDR3, as DNA: TGTGCCAGCCGACAAGTCACCGCCGGAGGCTACACCTTC.

A few counts support this clone. V is TRBV4-1 and J is TRBJ2-7, with 8 bases lining up with TRBD1. The ends lost 0 bases at V and 4 bases at J; junction bases unmatched: 14. The CDR3 covers 18 residues. Germline V gene data show CDR1 as MGHRA and CDR2 as YSYEKL. The CDR3 region is CASSQEGSGQGVGYEQYF. CDR3 in DNA: TGCGCCAGCAGCCAAGAGGGAAGTGGACAGGGCGTGGGGTACGAGCAGTACTTC.

This chain joins TRBV10-3 and TRBJ2-3, with TRBD2 matching over 9 bases. V lost 3 bases and J lost 0; bases outside the gene matches: 7. Germline-derived CDR1 and CDR2 are ENHRY and SYGVKD. The CDR3 consists of 17 residues. The CDR3 DNA is TGTGCCATCAGTGATGGTAGCGGGGGCCCTAGCACAGATACGCAGTATTTT. It codes for CAISDGSGGPSTDTQYF.

The chain uses TRBV30 and TRBJ1-1; no clear D gene. V lost 4 bases and J 5 bases, leaving 17 bases between the germline ends. Germline-derived CDR1 and CDR2 are GTSNPN and SVGIG (reference sequence). There are 14 residues in the CDR3. The DNA of the CDR3 is TGTGCCTGGACCCCGGGGTCCTGGCGGACTGAAGCTTTCTTT. Residues: CAWTPGSWRTEAFF.